The rows below give T cell receptor beta chains drawn from one sample of a study of shared clonotypes between healthy human individuals. The method was immunoSEQ multiplex PCR; TCRdb's version includes in-frame clones alone and lacks a portion of them. Found here are some 2,500,000 clones, 80% to 95% of them singletons; the top ten hold approximately 0.36%. Sequenced sample: naive CD4+ T cells from PBMCs. Receptor source: a man aged 18 to 29 in good health. Some clones in this sample may be carry-over from other donors' samples. The CDR3 runs from the conserved cysteine through the conserved F or W. The D gene is left open where the match is weak. Size tells how often a clone was seen (once, few, many) or the class of an expanded clone, and some rows leave it out.

.	TRBD2	TRBV7-3	TRBJ2-3	CASSPGLAGSTDTQYF	TGTGCCAGCAGCCCGGGACTAGCGGGGAGCACAGATACGCAGTATTTT
.	.	TRBV27	TRBJ2-1	CASSRNNEQFF	TGTGCCAGCAGTAGAAACAATGAGCAGTTCTTC
once	.	TRBV9	TRBJ2-2	CASSATGTGELFF	TGTGCCAGCAGCGCAACAGGGACCGGGGAGCTGTTTTTT
.	.	TRBV18	TRBJ1-5	CASSTLTGQPQHF	TGTGCCAGCTCAACCTTGACGGGTCAGCCCCAGCATTTT
once	TRBD2	TRBV28	TRBJ2-1	CASRKTSGRSYNEQFF	TGTGCCAGCAGGAAAACTAGCGGGAGGAGTTACAATGAGCAGTTCTTC
.	.	TRBV7-2	TRBJ2-7	CASSLARLADSYEQYF	TGTGCCAGCAGCTTAGCCCGATTAGCGGACTCCTACGAGCAGTACTTC
.	.	TRBV18	TRBJ1-4	CASSPLGQIQTTNEKLFF	TGTGCCAGCTCACCCCTCGGACAGATCCAAACAACTAATGAAAAACTGTTTTTT
.	.	TRBV5-1	TRBJ2-1	CASSLEQLSSYNEQFF	TGCGCCAGCAGCTTGGAACAGCTAAGCTCCTACAATGAGCAGTTCTTC
.	.	TRBV20-1	TRBJ2-3	CSAPDTDTQYF	TGCAGTGCTCCAGACACAGATACGCAGTATTTT
.	TRBD1	TRBV30	TRBJ2-2	CAWSVLYWGQERTGELFF	TGTGCCTGGAGTGTACTTTATTGGGGACAGGAGCGCACCGGGGAGCTGTTTTTT
.	.	TRBV18	TRBJ2-1	CASSPEASARRGQFF	TGTGCCAGCTCACCGGAGGCTAGCGCCCGACGCGGGCAGTTCTTC
.	TRBD1	TRBV18	TRBJ2-5	CASSPLGQPQETQYF	TGTGCCAGCTCACCCCTGGGACAGCCACAAGAGACCCAGTACTTC
few	.	TRBV20-1	TRBJ1-4	CSATNEEKLFF	TGCAGTGCTACGAATGAGGAAAAACTGTTTTTT
.	.	TRBV10-3	TRBJ1-5	CAISESQTLNQPQHF	TGTGCCATCAGTGAGTCCCAAACCTTAAATCAGCCCCAGCATTTT
.	.	TRBV6-1	TRBJ1-2	CASSGVGATPGYTF	TGTGCCAGCAGCGGGGTTGGGGCGACCCCTGGCTACACCTTC
.	TRBD1	TRBV6-1	TRBJ1-5	CASSGTGRLDGNQPQHF	TGTGCCAGCAGTGGGACAGGGAGATTAGATGGCAATCAGCCCCAGCATTTT
.	.	TRBV6-5	TRBJ2-2	CASSRATGELFF	TGTGCCAGCAGTAGGGCCACCGGGGAGCTGTTTTTT
.	.	TRBV27	TRBJ2-7	CASNPIKGSSGLHEQYF	TGTGCCAGCAACCCCATAAAGGGGAGTAGCGGTTTACACGAGCAGTACTTC
.	.	TRBV6-1	TRBJ2-7	CASSGNWGGLYEQYF	TGTGCCAGCAGTGGGAACTGGGGCGGTTTATACGAGCAGTACTTC
.	TRBD1	TRBV27	TRBJ1-2	CASSTGTGGSGYTF	TGTGCCAGCAGTACCGGGACAGGGGGCTCTGGCTACACCTTC
.	TRBD2	TRBV5-4	TRBJ2-1	CASSSGTSVYNEQFF	TGTGCCAGCAGCTCCGGGACTAGCGTCTACAATGAGCAGTTCTTC
.	.	TRBV4-1	TRBJ1-1	CASSQEGWVTEAFF	TGCGCCAGCAGCCAAGAAGGTTGGGTCACTGAAGCTTTCTTT
once	.	TRBV28	TRBJ1-3	CASGIHSQHGNTIYF	TGTGCCAGCGGTATTCATAGCCAACACGGAAACACCATATATTTT
.	.	TRBV28	TRBJ1-5	CASSRNRDQPQHF	TGTGCCAGCAGCAGAAACAGGGACCAGCCCCAGCATTTT
.	.	TRBV5-6	TRBJ1-2	CASTGGLNYGYTF	TGTGCCAGCACCGGGGGGCTTAACTATGGCTACACCTTC
.	.	TRBV7-9	TRBJ2-7	CASSPGPEANYEQYF	TGTGCCAGCAGCCCGGGCCCCGAGGCGAACTACGAGCAGTACTTC
.	TRBD1	TRBV7-6	TRBJ1-2	CASSIGTGGYTF	TGTGCCAGCAGCATCGGGACAGGAGGCTACACCTTC
.	TRBD2	TRBV7-7	TRBJ2-3	CASSRLAGSTDTQYF	TGTGCCAGCAGCCGACTAGCTGGATCCACAGATACGCAGTATTTT
.	.	TRBV6-1	TRBJ1-1	CASREGTEAFF	TGTGCCAGCAGGGAGGGTACTGAAGCTTTCTTT
.	.	TRBV7-2	TRBJ1-5	CASSWGPQPQHF	TGTGCCAGCAGTTGGGGGCCTCAGCCCCAGCATTTT
.	.	TRBV29-1	TRBJ1-2	CSVVGAPDYGYTF	TGCAGCGTTGTGGGGGCGCCTGACTATGGCTACACCTTC
.	TRBD2	TRBV5-1	TRBJ2-3	CASSRLAGGADTQYF	TGCGCCAGCAGTCGACTAGCGGGAGGCGCAGATACGCAGTATTTT
.	TRBD2	TRBV7-3	TRBJ2-2	CASSLLGSGSSGELFF	TGTGCCAGCAGCTTATTGGGTAGCGGGAGTTCCGGGGAGCTGTTTTTT
.	.	TRBV5-1	TRBJ1-1	CASSLGAGRTEAFF	TGCGCCAGCAGCTTGGGGGCAGGGAGGACTGAAGCTTTCTTT
.	.	TRBV7-9	TRBJ2-3	CASSTQGRGTDTQYF	TGTGCCAGCAGTACTCAGGGGCGTGGGACAGATACGCAGTATTTT
.	.	TRBV7-2	TRBJ2-5	CASSSPTMGETQYF	TGTGCCAGCAGCTCGCCTACTATGGGGGAGACCCAGTACTTC
.	.	TRBV15	TRBJ1-3	CATSRDHPASGNTIYF	TGTGCCACCAGCAGAGACCACCCGGCCTCTGGAAACACCATATATTTT
.	TRBD1	TRBV7-2	TRBJ2-7	CASSPGQPAYEQYF	TGTGCCAGCAGCCCGGGACAGCCGGCCTACGAGCAGTACTTC
.	.	TRBV28	TRBJ2-5	CASSPVRETQYF	TGTGCCAGCAGTCCGGTTAGAGAGACCCAGTACTTC
.	.	TRBV27	TRBJ2-4	CASSLSAENIQYF	TGTGCCAGCAGTCTCTCAGCGGAAAACATTCAGTACTTC
.	TRBD1	TRBV30	TRBJ1-2	CAWTEVWTGPGYTF	TGTGCCTGGACGGAAGTATGGACAGGCCCCGGCTACACCTTC
.	.	TRBV5-1	TRBJ2-2	CASSLSDVAPGELFF	TGCGCCAGCAGCTTGTCCGACGTGGCCCCCGGGGAGCTGTTTTTT
.	.	TRBV30	TRBJ1-1	CAWSDPDEAFF	TGTGCCTGGTCAGATCCGGATGAAGCTTTCTTT
.	TRBD1	TRBV2	TRBJ1-2	CASRVGTGGSHGYTF	TGTGCCAGCAGAGTAGGGACAGGGGGCTCTCACGGCTACACCTTC
.	.	TRBV28	TRBJ2-1	CASKGSHNEQFF	TGTGCCAGCAAGGGGTCACACAATGAGCAGTTCTTC
.	TRBD1	TRBV28	TRBJ2-7	CASTIRDSTYEQYF	TGTGCCAGCACAATCAGGGACAGCACCTACGAGCAGTACTTC
.	.	TRBV9	TRBJ2-3	CASSVGGTRDTQYF	TGTGCCAGCAGCGTAGGCGGGACTCGCGATACGCAGTATTTT
.	.	TRBV27	TRBJ1-4	CASSPRLHEKLFF	TGTGCCAGCAGTCCTCGTCTTCATGAAAAACTGTTTTTT
once	.	TRBV27	TRBJ1-1	CASSFLGISANTEAFF	TGTGCCAGCAGTTTTCTCGGGATCTCGGCGAACACTGAAGCTTTCTTT
once	.	TRBV7-2	TRBJ1-1	CASSQIVNTEAFF	TGTGCCAGCAGCCAAATCGTGAACACTGAAGCTTTCTTT
.	.	TRBV4-3	TRBJ2-5	CASSQDLSETQYF	TGCGCCAGCAGCCAAGATCTGAGTGAGACCCAGTACTTC
once	.	TRBV27	TRBJ2-7	CASSLLGRPSYEQYF	TGTGCCAGCAGTTTATTGGGCAGGCCCTCCTACGAGCAGTACTTC
.	.	TRBV7-2	TRBJ2-1	CASSPRGISEQFF	TGTGCCAGCAGCCCCCGGGGGATTAGTGAGCAGTTCTTC
.	.	TRBV7-9	TRBJ2-7	CASSSTGRSEYEQYF	TGTGCCAGCAGCTCGACAGGCCGTTCTGAATACGAGCAGTACTTC
.	.	TRBV4-1	TRBJ1-2	CASSQPTQFYGYTF	TGCGCCAGCAGCCAACCGACACAGTTCTATGGCTACACCTTC
.	TRBD2	TRBV28	TRBJ2-1	CASSSPAFTSGRQNEQFF	TGTGCCAGCAGTTCCCCGGCCTTTACTAGCGGGAGACAGAATGAGCAGTTCTTC
.	.	TRBV5-5	TRBJ1-4	CASSLLGGFDEKLFF	TGTGCCAGCAGCTTGTTGGGGGGATTTGATGAAAAACTGTTTTTT
.	.	TRBV6-5	TRBJ1-1	CASSRHPEGTEAFF	TGTGCCAGCAGCCGGCACCCGGAGGGGACTGAAGCTTTCTTT
.	.	TRBV6-1	TRBJ2-7	CASSPWDGQEQYF	TGTGCCAGCAGCCCTTGGGACGGACAAGAGCAGTACTTC